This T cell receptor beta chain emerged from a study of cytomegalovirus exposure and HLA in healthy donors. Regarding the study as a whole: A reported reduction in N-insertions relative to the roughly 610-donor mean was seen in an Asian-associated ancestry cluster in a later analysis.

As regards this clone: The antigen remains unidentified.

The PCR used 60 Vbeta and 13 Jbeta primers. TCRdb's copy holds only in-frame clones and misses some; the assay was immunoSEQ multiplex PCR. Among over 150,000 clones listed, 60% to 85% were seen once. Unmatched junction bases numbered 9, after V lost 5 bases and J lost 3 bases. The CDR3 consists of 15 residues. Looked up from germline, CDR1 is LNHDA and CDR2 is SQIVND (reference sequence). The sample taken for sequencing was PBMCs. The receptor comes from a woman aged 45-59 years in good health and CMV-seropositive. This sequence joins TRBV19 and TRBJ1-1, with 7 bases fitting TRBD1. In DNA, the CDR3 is TGTGCCAGTAGTCCCAGACAGGGCCTCGACACTGAAGCTTTCTTT. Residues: CASSPRQGLDTEAFF.